Described below is a single TCR beta chain sequence and its context. The antigen this receptor binds is unknown. One junction end does not reproduce the germline sequence, and a read error may be involved. Libraries came from 5' RACE. Sequencing took place on an Illumina HiSeq 2500. A second PCR of about 6 to 11 cycles was run with a J-beta primer mix and a sample-barcoded 5' primer. Each TCR beta cDNA molecule received a unique molecular identifier from a template-switch 5' adaptor carrying 12 random nucleotides. Each sample yielded at least 3 million CDR3-containing paired-end reads. First-strand cDNA synthesis was performed from all RNA using the Mint cDNA synthesis kit, with priming by a TRBC-specific oligonucleotide. Following uracil-DNA glycosylase treatment, a first 18-cycle PCR with universal primers M1SS and BC2_uni_R was performed on all cDNA. In the source study's methods: Normalization of each sample was performed by random selection of 1 million high-quality reads, each carrying a distinct molecular identifier. Reads sharing molecular identifiers were discarded rather than binned into consensus sequences. MiTCR, run with a Q25 quality threshold and the strictest error-elimination algorithm, handled CDR3 identification, clonotype clustering and error correction. A nonparametric unseen species model with Euler transformation was used to estimate lower-bound total TCR beta diversity. TCRdb trimmed public reads at Q25 via fastp, called clones via MiXCR and kept in-frame beta chains. Each entry is one CDR3 protein sequence, shown with its most common DNA and genes. V and J calls and clone size were set by TCRdb, not the authors. The sample table lists some 1.4 million distinct CDR3 sequences, 42% of them with a count of one. 7.9% of the sample goes to the ten largest clones.

Systemically healthy Caucasian individuals from Russia, 39 in total and aged about 6 to 90 years, were included as donors. Approximately 9.3 milliliters of peripheral blood were collected from each donor into EDTA-treated Vacutainer tubes. Ficoll-Paque density-gradient centrifugation was used to isolate PBMCs, with at least 6.5 million obtained per sample. Trizol reagent was used to extract total RNA from the PBMCs, yielding at least 6 micrograms per sample. For every donor, flow cytometry on a PBMC aliquot measured the percentage of naive CD45RAhigh/CD27high T cells. The CDR3, cysteine through phenylalanine, is 13 amino acids long. The only DNA kept is the CDR3, 39 bases in frame from the first base. CDR1 and CDR2 (MGHDK, SYGVNS) derive from the germline V gene. The record originates from a study of blood T cells in healthy people across ages (dated by TCRdb to between 2014 and 2017). In the study overall: In model experiments, template switching captured roughly one uniquely barcoded TCR beta cDNA molecule for every two T cells. To track age-related changes in TCR beta repertoire diversity, the study relied on deep sequencing normalized with unique cDNA molecular identifiers. The donors were divided into four age groups: young (average 16 years), middle-aged (over 35), aged (around 67) and long-lived (roughly 86). To avoid experimental bias, donors of different ages were distributed randomly across sequencing lanes. For two donors (one aged 18 to 29 and one aged 80 or older), the study analyzed two additional independent replicas of 1 million unique cDNA reads from the same blood draw. The full study reports these points: Total diversity estimates from one million sequenced T cells were considered lower bounds and underestimates. Donor CMV infection status was unknown, potentially confounding age-related changes in expanded clonotypes. The long-lived group showed more naive CD4+ T cells, fewer expanded clones and increased TCR diversity than the aged group, suggesting age selection. Observed TCR beta diversity correlated strongly with the percentage of naive T cells measured by flow cytometry. Conclusive comparison of naive and antigen-experienced compartments was prevented by the profiling of bulk unsorted PBMCs. Observed TCR beta diversity per million T cells fell roughly linearly with age, and a significant reduction was already apparent by age roughly 41.

The chain was built from TRBV25-1 and TRBJ2-2; the junction holds 8 bases that match TRBD1. The clonotype originates from a woman under 30 in good health. Specimen: blood. The CDR3 protein is CASGQGNTEELFF. The nucleotide sequence reads TGTGCCAGCGGACAGGGAAACACCGAGGAGCTGTTTTTT.